This is a list of T cell receptor beta chains from one sample in a study of beta chain features in type 1 diabetes. Assay: immunoSEQ multiplex PCR; the TCRdb copy retains only in-frame clones and omits some. Of some 640,000 clones listed, about an eighth are singletons. The sequenced material came from naive CD4+ T cells from blood. All receptors come from a man aged 18 to 30 with type 1 diabetes. CDR3s include the opening cysteine and the closing phenylalanine or tryptophan. A D gene is named only where the DNA matches it firmly. A row's size may be missing; if present it is once, few, many or a size class.

D gene	V gene	clone size	J gene	CDR3 protein	CDR3 DNA
TRBD1	TRBV5-4	.	TRBJ2-1	CASSAGTGFLNEQFF	TGTGCCAGCAGTGCGGGGACAGGGTTCCTCAATGAGCAGTTCTTC
.	TRBV25-1	.	TRBJ1-1	CASGRVENTEAFF	TGTGCCAGCGGTCGGGTTGAAAACACTGAAGCTTTCTTT
.	TRBV14	.	TRBJ1-5	CASSQDKLNGNQPQHF	TGTGCCAGCAGCCAAGACAAGCTTAATGGCAATCAGCCCCAGCATTTT
TRBD1	TRBV5-1	few	TRBJ2-6	CASSLGQGLIGANVLTF	TGCGCCAGCAGCTTGGGACAGGGGCTTATTGGGGCCAACGTCCTGACTTTC
.	TRBV2	.	TRBJ1-1	CASTLLGQQAFF	TGTGCCAGCACCCTTTTAGGACAGCAAGCTTTCTTT
.	TRBV5-1	.	TRBJ2-6	CASSLMGRTAGANVLTF	TGCGCCAGCAGCTTGATGGGGAGGACGGCTGGGGCCAACGTCCTGACTTTC
TRBD1	TRBV7-9	.	TRBJ1-4	CASARTGSEKLFF	TGTGCCAGCGCCCGGACAGGGAGTGAAAAACTGTTTTTT
.	TRBV29-1	few	TRBJ2-7	CSVPGTASSYEQYF	TGCAGCGTGCCCGGGACGGCGAGCTCCTACGAGCAGTACTTC
.	TRBV5-4	.	TRBJ2-5	CASSLFLKETQYF	TGTGCCAGCAGCTTGTTTTTAAAAGAGACCCAGTACTTC
TRBD2	TRBV28	few	TRBJ2-3	CASRTLAGRTDTQYF	TGTGCCAGCAGGACTCTAGCGGGGCGCACAGATACGCAGTATTTT
.	TRBV9	few	TRBJ1-2	CASGRGAYGYTF	TGTGCCAGCGGGCGGGGGGCCTATGGCTACACCTTC
.	TRBV25-1	.	TRBJ1-4	CASSPGGAGEKLFF	TGTGCCAGCAGTCCGGGGGGGGCAGGGGAAAAACTGTTTTTT
.	TRBV7-3	.	TRBJ1-5	CASCPVGGAGNQPQHF	TGTGCCAGCTGCCCAGTGGGAGGGGCAGGCAATCAGCCCCAGCATTTT
.	TRBV29-1	.	TRBJ2-3	CSVGTDTQYF	TGCAGCGTCGGCACAGATACGCAGTATTTT
.	TRBV4-1	few	TRBJ2-5	CASSPLGATQYF	TGCGCCAGCAGCCCATTGGGGGCGACCCAGTACTTC
TRBD2	TRBV18	.	TRBJ2-3	CASSPRTSGGPTDTQYF	TGTGCCAGCTCACCACGGACTAGCGGGGGCCCCACAGATACGCAGTATTTT
TRBD1	TRBV9	few	TRBJ2-2	CASSVGQRDRGTGELFF	TGTGCCAGCAGCGTAGGCCAAAGGGACAGGGGCACCGGGGAGCTGTTTTTT
TRBD1	TRBV30	few	TRBJ2-5	CAWSAGQVETQYF	TGTGCCTGGAGTGCAGGACAGGTGGAGACCCAGTACTTC
.	TRBV27	few	TRBJ1-4	CASSSGQLQKLFF	TGTGCCAGCAGTAGCGGACAGTTGCAGAAACTGTTTTTT
TRBD1	TRBV5-1	.	TRBJ2-3	CASSLGQFTDTQYF	TGCGCCAGCAGCCTGGGACAGTTCACAGATACGCAGTATTTT
.	TRBV9	few	TRBJ2-1	CASRSGGGQDNEQFF	TGTGCCAGCAGGTCGGGCGGGGGCCAAGACAATGAGCAGTTCTTC
TRBD1	TRBV2	.	TRBJ1-6	CASRRGQGVSPLHF	TGTGCCAGCAGGCGGGGACAGGGTGTTTCACCCCTCCACTTT
TRBD2	TRBV4-2	few	TRBJ2-3	CASSQGLAGGTDTQYF	TGTGCCAGCAGCCAGGGACTAGCGGGGGGCACAGATACGCAGTATTTT
.	TRBV15	few	TRBJ2-5	CATSRGGRETQYF	TGTGCCACCAGCAGAGGAGGAAGGGAGACCCAGTACTTC
TRBD2	TRBV5-4	.	TRBJ2-7	CASSPAGGYYEQYF	TGTGCCAGCAGCCCGGCGGGGGGCTACTACGAGCAGTACTTC
TRBD1	TRBV28	few	TRBJ2-6	CATGRDREPGANVLTF	TGTGCCACCGGCCGGGACAGGGAACCAGGGGCCAACGTCCTGACTTTC
TRBD1	TRBV28	.	TRBJ2-7	CASSPAGQGRPYEQYF	TGTGCCAGCAGTCCGGCCGGACAGGGTAGGCCCTACGAGCAGTACTTC
TRBD1	TRBV7-2	.	TRBJ1-5	CASTTQGDQPQHF	TGTGCCAGCACCACTCAGGGGGACCAGCCCCAGCATTTT
.	TRBV6-5	few	TRBJ1-5	CASSPWEGRGPQHF	TGTGCCAGCAGCCCCTGGGAGGGCAGGGGGCCCCAGCATTTT
TRBD2	TRBV7-2	few	TRBJ2-7	CASSPRSGTSYEQYF	TGTGCCAGCAGCCCGCGTAGCGGGACTTCCTACGAGCAGTACTTC
.	TRBV7-9	.	TRBJ1-1	CASSLSPGGNTEAFF	TGTGCCAGCAGCTTATCCCCCGGGGGAAACACTGAAGCTTTCTTT
.	TRBV7-2	.	TRBJ1-2	CASSPRQRTNYGYTF	TGTGCCAGCAGCCCACGACAAAGAACTAACTATGGCTACACCTTC
.	TRBV11-2	.	TRBJ2-1	CASSVAGQISYNEQFF	TGTGCCAGCAGCGTAGCTGGACAGATCTCCTACAATGAGCAGTTCTTC
.	TRBV6-6	few	TRBJ1-5	CASRDPGHLNQPQHF	TGTGCCAGCAGGGATCCGGGACATCTGAATCAGCCCCAGCATTTT
.	TRBV9	.	TRBJ1-6	CASSGAANSPLHF	TGTGCCAGCAGCGGGGCCGCCAATTCACCCCTCCACTTT
.	TRBV30	.	TRBJ1-2	CAWSVSPNYGYTF	TGTGCCTGGAGTGTATCTCCTAACTATGGCTACACCTTC
TRBD1	TRBV4-2	.	TRBJ1-1	CASSQGINRGRVNTEAFF	TGTGCCAGCAGCCAAGGGATAAACAGGGGCAGGGTTAACACTGAAGCTTTCTTT
TRBD2	TRBV5-4	.	TRBJ2-5	CASSFGRTSEETQYF	TGTGCCAGCAGCTTCGGCCGGACTAGCGAAGAGACCCAGTACTTC
.	TRBV7-9	.	TRBJ2-3	CASSLTSLTDTQYF	TGTGCCAGCAGCCTGACCAGCCTCACAGATACGCAGTATTTT
.	TRBV30	.	TRBJ1-2	CAWANRDGYTF	TGTGCCTGGGCGAACAGGGACGGCTACACCTTC
TRBD1	TRBV30	.	TRBJ2-2	CAWNPQGAGTGELFF	TGTGCCTGGAACCCCCAGGGGGCTGGTACCGGGGAGCTGTTTTTT
.	TRBV30	few	TRBJ1-6	CAWKGEGSPLHF	TGTGCCTGGAAGGGGGAGGGGTCACCCCTCCACTTT
TRBD2	TRBV7-9	.	TRBJ2-1	CASTYTSGRPEQFF	TGTGCCAGCACTTATACTAGCGGGAGACCCGAGCAGTTCTTC
TRBD2	TRBV7-2	few	TRBJ2-3	CASSLVGGSTDTQYF	TGTGCCAGCAGCTTAGTCGGGGGGAGCACAGATACGCAGTATTTT
.	TRBV9	.	TRBJ2-3	CASSLQGTDTQYF	TGTGCCAGCAGCTTACAGGGCACAGATACGCAGTATTTT
.	TRBV11-2	.	TRBJ1-2	CASSRVLPLSGYTF	TGTGCCAGCAGCCGGGTTCTGCCCCTCTCCGGCTACACCTTC